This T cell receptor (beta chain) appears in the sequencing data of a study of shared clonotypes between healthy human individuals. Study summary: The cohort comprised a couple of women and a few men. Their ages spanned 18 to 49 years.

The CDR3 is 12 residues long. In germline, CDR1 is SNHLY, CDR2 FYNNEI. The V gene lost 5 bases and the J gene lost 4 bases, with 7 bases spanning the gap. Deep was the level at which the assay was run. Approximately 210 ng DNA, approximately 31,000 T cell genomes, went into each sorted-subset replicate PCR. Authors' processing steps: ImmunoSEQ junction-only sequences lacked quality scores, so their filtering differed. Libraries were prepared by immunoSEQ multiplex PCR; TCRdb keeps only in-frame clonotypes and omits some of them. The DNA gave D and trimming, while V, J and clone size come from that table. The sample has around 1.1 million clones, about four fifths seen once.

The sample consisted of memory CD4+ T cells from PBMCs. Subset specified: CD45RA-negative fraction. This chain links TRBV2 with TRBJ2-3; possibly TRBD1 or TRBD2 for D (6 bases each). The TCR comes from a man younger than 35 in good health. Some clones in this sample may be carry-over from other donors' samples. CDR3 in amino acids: CASSRGADTQYF. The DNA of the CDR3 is TGTGCCAGCAGTAGGGGGGCAGATACGCAGTATTTT.